The present entry profiles one T cell receptor (beta chain) with its context. What it recognizes is unknown. Blood donors of median age 56 years (range 21-70), about 54% of them female, formed the healthy controls. Researchers isolated CD4+ and CD8+ cells by positive magnetic bead selection and then checked their purity by flow cytometry. This sample is drawn from a study of somatic mutations in cytotoxic T cells in rheumatoid arthritis. Study-wide findings and caveats: Measured CD8+ T-cell clonality, a value compared between rheumatoid arthritis patients and age-matched healthy controls, did not differ significantly. Some patients, about an eighth of the 65, had a largest CD8+ clone that exceeded 20% of CD8+ cells.

The length of the CDR3 is 15 residues. The germline V gene encodes CDR1 SGHRS and CDR2 YFSETQ. V lost 4 bases, J lost 5 bases, and 11 bases stayed unmatched. Generated by immunoSEQ multiplex PCR, the TCRdb table keeps only in-frame clones and is missing some. This table holds some 40,000 clones, roughly 80% found once. The receptor comes from a man between 40 and 49 years old in good health. The genes are TRBV5-1 and TRBJ1-2; 7 bases agree with TRBD1. Sequenced sample: CD8+ T cells sorted from blood. The CDR3 region is CASSPRGGGAYGYTF. The CDR3 region has the DNA TGCGCCAGCAGCCCCAGGGGAGGGGGCGCGTATGGCTACACCTTC.